The clone carrying this T cell receptor beta chain was seen more than once but under ten times. Its cognate antigen is unknown. Looked up from germline, CDR1 is SGHNT and CDR2 is YYREEE (reference sequence). Trimming at V came to 2 bases and at J to 5 bases, leaving 7 bases not matched to a gene. This CDR3 region has 15 residues. Regarding treatment: roughly 10-day PBMC culture with coronavirus spike peptide pools or control peptides (ViraFEST assay). Cultured CD4+ T cells had their DNA profiled by the Oncomine TCR Beta short-read assay. The authors extracted genomic DNA from cultured CD4+ T cells. TCRdb recomputed calls from the PCR reads with MiXCR, one row per CDR3 protein. The table includes over 11,000 distinct CDR3 sequences, roughly 30% detected once. The entry originates in a study of vaccination and CD4 T cells after COVID-19. Study as a whole: A CEFX pool, an HIV-1 Nef pool, or no peptide went to control cultures.

The genes are TRBV5-4 and TRBJ2-3; TRBD2 matches 8 bases. This receptor was taken from a human donor who had recovered from COVID-19. The sequenced sample was CD4+ T cells from blood, cultured in vitro, obtained after SARS-CoV-2 vaccination. This chain's CDR3 is CASSFAGTRRDTQYF. Here the CDR3 DNA reads TGTGCCAGCAGCTTTGCGGGGACTAGGCGAGATACGCAGTATTTT.